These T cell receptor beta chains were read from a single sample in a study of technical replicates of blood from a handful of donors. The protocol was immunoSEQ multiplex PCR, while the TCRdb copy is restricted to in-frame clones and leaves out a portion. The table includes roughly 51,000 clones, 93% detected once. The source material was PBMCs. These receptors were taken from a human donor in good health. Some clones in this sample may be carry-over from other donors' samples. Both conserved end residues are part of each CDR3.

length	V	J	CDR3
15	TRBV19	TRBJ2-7	CASSRDRGPLYEQYF
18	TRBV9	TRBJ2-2	CASSGWPLAGGNTGELFF
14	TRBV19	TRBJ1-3	CASTKGAAGNTIYF
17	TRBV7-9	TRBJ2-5	CASTPPAQGLIKETQYF
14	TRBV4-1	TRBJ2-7	CASSQDHSRGEQYF
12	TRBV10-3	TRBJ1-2	CAISGTGLGYTF
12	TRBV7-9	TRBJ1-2	CASSLGTVGYTF
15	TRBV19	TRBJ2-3	CASSTWTVSTDTQYF
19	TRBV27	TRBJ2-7	CASSLRVSSDRGTPYEQYF
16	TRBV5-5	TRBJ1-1	CASNPTGTLGNTEAFF
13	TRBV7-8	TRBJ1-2	CASSWTGDLGYTF
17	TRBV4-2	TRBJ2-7	CASSQDGSGSKIYEQYF
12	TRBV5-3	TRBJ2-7	CARTRREYEQYF
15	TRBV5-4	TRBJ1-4	CASSPRGGLNEKLFF
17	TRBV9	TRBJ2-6	CASSGSTGVLGANVLTF
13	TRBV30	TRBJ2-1	CAWSRTGWNEQFF
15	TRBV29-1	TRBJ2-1	CSAISGGAIYNEQFF
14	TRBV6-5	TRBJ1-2	CASRTAGLRYGYTF
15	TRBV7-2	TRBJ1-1	CASSFFTSGGTEAFF
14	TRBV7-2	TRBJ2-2	CASSVNARTGELFF
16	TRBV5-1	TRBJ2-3	CASSLGSGGGADTQYF
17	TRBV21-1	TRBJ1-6	CASSKSGKIRHNSPLHF
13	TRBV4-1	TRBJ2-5	CASSQDNVETQYF
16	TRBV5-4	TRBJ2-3	CASSLRTSGIGDTQYF
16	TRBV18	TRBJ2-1	CASSRIVSGASNEQFF
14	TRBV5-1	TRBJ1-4	CASSSDTTNEKLFF
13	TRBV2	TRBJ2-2	CASSGSNTGELFF
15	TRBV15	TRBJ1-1	CATSGRLQGAPEAFF
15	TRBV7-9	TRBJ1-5	CASSFSGKKDQPQHF
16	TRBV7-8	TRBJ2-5	CASSARFDSPLETQYF
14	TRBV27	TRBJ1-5	CASSLTGGGQPQHF
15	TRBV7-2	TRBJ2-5	CASSPPRSGLETQYF
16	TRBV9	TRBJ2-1	CASSPSRGQGTNEQFF
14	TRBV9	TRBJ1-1	CASSHMDKNTEAFF
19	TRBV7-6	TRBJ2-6	CASSHLTSGRASGANVLTF
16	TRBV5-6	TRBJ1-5	CASSFGGLSSNQPQHF
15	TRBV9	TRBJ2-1	CASSVGTSAYNEQFF
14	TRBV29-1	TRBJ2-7	CSVVRDKGQGEQYF